This T cell receptor (beta chain) was recovered during a study of shared clonotypes between healthy human individuals (dated by TCRdb to 2018 to 2020). Background on the whole study: The cohort included a few men and a couple of women between 18 and 49 years of age. For each donor, three plates each were used for CD4 naive and CD4 memory, two plates were used for CD8 naive, and one plate was used for CD8 memory. Blood TCR repertoires of five healthy adults were deeply sequenced to estimate repertoire size and the extent of clonotype sharing between individuals. To increase sequencing depth and limit assay-specific biases, different laboratories used diverse techniques to prepare libraries and sequence TCR repertoires. Each donor's leukapheresis produced roughly between roughly 0.85 and 9.5 billion PBMCs.

Reading from cysteine to phenylalanine, the CDR3 counts 13 amino acids. This entry keeps only the CDR3 DNA: 39 bases, framed from base 1. The V and J ends are trimmed by 3 bases and 1 base, leaving 6 bases between them. Via the germline V gene, CDR1 is SGHAT and CDR2 FQNNGV. The research as a whole found: Based on pairwise subsampling, the degree of clonotype sharing among donors was expected to be affected by sequencing depth. Incomplete sequencing was indicated by rarefaction of sorted-subset datasets, despite the large sequencing depth. The genetic and exposure-history diversity represented was limited by the small number of donors. Across four donors, approximately 4.6% of naive CD4, 3% to 3.5% of naive CD8, under 2.5% of memory CD4, and about 0.4% of memory CD8 clonotypes were shared. Only blood was sampled, and tissue TCR repertoires likely differ from those in blood. Larger estimated clonotype richness was generally found for naive subsets than for memory subsets. Compared with non-shared clonotypes, the clonotypes found in all four sorted-subset donors had higher generation probabilities.

TCR CDR3 regions were amplified from genomic DNA by multiplex PCR using the deep immunoSEQ assay. Genomic DNA extracted from each cell subset was distributed evenly over all wells of several immunoSEQ 96-well plates, and each plate served as one replicate. For sorted subsets, about 200 ng genomic DNA, equal to 30,000 or so T cell genomes, was loaded into each replicate PCR. Purified libraries were quantified with a Qubit 3.0 fluorometer, sized on a Bioanalyzer 2100, and re-quantified with the KAPA Library Quantification kit. Every immunoSEQ 96-well plate was sequenced on a separate single-read 150-cycle Illumina NextSeq 550 flow cell. Per the original workflow: Because the immunoSEQ output held only junctional sequences and lacked quality scores, the filtering could not match the filtering applied to full-length reads. To assign V/J genes and CDR3, sequences were annotated against IMGT germline references using PyIR, a Python wrapper for IgBLAST v1.9. Reads with weak V/J assignments (E-value above 1e-6), missing CDR3, stop codons, out-of-frame junctions, or ambiguous translated residues were removed. V3J clonotypes were defined as sequences sharing an identical inferred V gene, J gene, and CDR3 amino acid sequence. Percentage overlap between repertoires was computed as shared unique clonotypes divided by the size of the smaller repertoire. Richness of each repertoire was evaluated using RTK rarefaction, the Chao1 estimator, and Recon v2.1 estimates of unobserved clonotypes. OLGA was used to compute generation probabilities for all TCRbeta clonotypes that the gDNA method yielded from a handful of donors. As stored in TCRdb, this immuneACCESS dataset retains in-frame rearrangements with V and J assigned. A fraction of the clones does not appear; measured against another copy, unresolved V genes explain less than half of the discrepancy, and the remainder lacks a known reason. That table furnishes V, J and clone size, whereas the DNA furnished D and trimming. For this sample there are under 2,500,000 clones; approximately 95% appear just once. The ten largest clonotypes hold about 0.13% of the sample.

Turning to this clone: Its antigen is still unknown. No base-level quality is on record; no much larger clone is a single base apart. The sample holds other DNA sequences that translate to the same CDR3.

The donors were healthy, HIV-negative adults who had no recently reported acute infections or vaccinations. Every donor was a Caucasian adult residing in Nashville, Tennessee, USA. CD4+ T cells were enriched by magnetic negative selection; naive cells were then positively selected on CD45RA, and the negative fraction formed the memory subset. Blood was obtained by leukapheresis, after which PBMCs were separated by Ficoll-Histopaque density gradient centrifugation and cryopreserved in liquid nitrogen vapor phase. Purity and quantity of every magnetically sorted T cell population were checked by analytical flow cytometry. Each sorted fraction had its genomic DNA isolated and then quantified by UV absorbance on a Nanodrop 2000c.

The chain joins TRBV11-2 to TRBJ1-1; the D gene cannot be named for sure. Input material: naive CD4+ T cells sorted from blood. Per the publication, the cell subset or site label means: CD45RA+ positively selected. The receptor comes from a man aged 18 to 29 in good health. CDR3 sequence: CASSLGANTEAFF. The DNA sequence is as follows: TGTGCCAGCAGCTTGGGCGCGAACACTGAAGCTTTCTTT. Full variable domain (CDR3 extended with the reference TRBV11-2 and TRBJ1-1 proteins): EAGVAQSPRYKIIEKRQSVAFWCNPISGHATLYWYQQILGQGPKLLIQFQNNGVVDDSQLPKDRFSAERLKGVDSTLKIQPAKLEDSAVYLCASSLGANTEAFFGQGTRLTVV.